These 17 T cell receptor beta chains were sequenced from one sample in a study of blood T cell repertoires in COVID-19. Profiled with immunoSEQ multiplex PCR; TCRdb holds only in-frame clones, not every one. The table has 100,000 to 150,000 clones, 70% to 90% seen once. The sample was peripheral blood. The receptors were sampled from an elderly woman with acute or convalescent COVID-19.

This clone has more than one count but fewer than ten. V usage is TRBV9 and J usage is TRBJ2-5; D remains unclear. In germline, CDR1 is SGDLS, CDR2 YYNGEE. The V and J ends lost 0 bases and 0 bases respectively, with 6 bases between them. The CDR3 is made up of 14 amino acids. The chain's CDR3 is CASSVGTHQETQYF. In DNA, the CDR3 is TGTGCCAGCAGCGTAGGTACTCACCAAGAGACCCAGTACTTC.

This chain connects TRBV7-2 to TRBJ1-1; D is possibly TRBD1 (5 bases). CDR1 is SGHTA and CDR2 is FQGNSA in the germline V gene. The CDR3 consists of 15 residues. The V and J ends lost 1 base and 1 base respectively, with 10 bases between them. The CDR3 region is CASSLVFGGNTEAFF. CDR3 coding DNA: TGTGCCAGCAGCTTAGTTTTCGGGGGGAACACTGAAGCTTTCTTT.

This chain links TRBV24-1 with TRBJ1-3; D gene unclear. The CDR3 length is 15 residues. Between the trimmed V and J ends, which lost 4 bases and 3 bases, there was a span of 12 bases. Germline lookup yields CDR1 KGHDR and CDR2 SFDVKD. The CDR3 protein is CATSDQGEFGNTIYF. CDR3 nucleotides: TGTGCCACCAGTGACCAAGGAGAATTTGGAAACACCATATATTTT.

CDR3: CASSLDNGSGALHF. Written as DNA, the CDR3 is TGTGCCAGCAGTTTGGACAATGGCTCAGGGGCCCTCCACTTT. The J gene is TRBJ1-6, the V gene TRBV6-5; perhaps TRBD1 as D (6 bases). The V gene's germline CDR1 is MNHEY and CDR2 SVGAGI. This CDR3 contains 14 residues. The V end lost 4 bases, the J end lost 14 bases, and 18 bases lay between the germline ends.

V gene TRBV6-5 combines with J gene TRBJ1-1; the D gene is possibly TRBD1 (6 bases). The V and J ends lost 2 bases and 0 bases respectively, with 7 bases between them. Germline CDR1 is MNHEY and CDR2 is SVGAGI. The CDR3 extends over 14 amino acids. CDR3 region: CASSYQGMNTEAFF. For the CDR3, the DNA is TGTGCCAGCAGTTACCAGGGGATGAACACTGAAGCTTTCTTT.

This clone was counted once. CDR3 DNA: TGTGCCAGCAGTTCCGTACTAGCGGGGGCGCAGTATTTT. As protein: CASSSVLAGAQYF. The chain links TRBV6-5 to TRBJ2-3, with 11 bases identical to TRBD2. Trimming cost V 4 bases and J 10 bases; bases outside gene matches: 4. The CDR3 consists of 13 residues. CDR1 is MNHEY and CDR2 is SVGAGI in the germline V gene.

This sequence joins TRBV23-1 and TRBJ2-7; D may be TRBD2 (6 bases). TRBV23-1 is annotated as an ORF whose role is uncertain. Trimming took off 0 bases at V and 4 bases at J, with 19 bases between the two ends. The CDR3 loop spans 17 amino acids. CDR3 sequence reads: CASSQSRKQEGRYEQYF. CDR3 coding DNA: TGCGCCAGCAGTCAATCGCGGAAACAGGAGGGAAGATACGAGCAGTACTTC.

This clone was recorded once. The chain uses TRBV9 and TRBJ2-1; TRBD2 might be the D (6 bases). The CDR3 has 15 amino acids. Trimming left V 7 bases short and J 7 bases short, with 21 bases between. CDR1 and CDR2 from the germline V gene are SGDLS and YYNGEE. CDR3 sequence (DNA): TGTGCCAGCGGGGGGACCCGGAGAGTTGGTAATGAGCAGTTCTTC. Its translation is CASGGTRRVGNEQFF.

J is TRBJ1-4 and V is TRBV6-6, with D maybe TRBD1 (6 bases). V was clipped by 6 bases and J by 6 bases, with 14 bases between them. This CDR3 contains 14 residues. The germline V gene has CDR1 MNHNY and CDR2 SVGAGI (reference sequence). In DNA, the CDR3 is TGTGCCAGCAGACCCCGGACAGCGGATGAAAAACTGTTTTTT. Protein: CASRPRTADEKLFF.

This chain connects TRBV5-1 to TRBJ2-2; TRBD2 matches at 8 bases. With 1 base clipped from V and 5 bases from J, the junction kept 4 bases outside the gene matches. Germline V gives CDR1 SGHRS, CDR2 YFSETQ. There are 15 residues in the CDR3. The CDR3 region is CASSLPLAGTGELFF. CDR3 in DNA: TGCGCCAGCAGCTTGCCATTAGCGGGAACCGGGGAGCTGTTTTTT. The whole variable domain, filled in from reference TRBV5-1 and TRBJ2-2, reads KAGVTQTPRYLIKTRGQQVTLSCSPISGHRSVSWYQQTPGQGLQFLFEYFSETQRNKGNFPGRFSGRQFSNSRSEMNVSTLELGDSALYLCASSLPLAGTGELFFGEGSRLTVL.

V usage is TRBV10-2 and J usage is TRBJ2-1; 9 nucleotides align to TRBD2. Germline V gene lookup returns CDR1 WSHSY and CDR2 SAAADI. This CDR3 has 13 residues. V lost 10 bases, J lost 8 bases, and 9 bases stayed unmatched. The CDR3 here is CATLAGIMDEQFF. The CDR3 DNA sequence: TGCGCCACCCTAGCGGGAATAATGGATGAGCAGTTCTTC.

The chain couples TRBV28 to TRBJ1-5; TRBD1 is a possible D gene (6 bases). The V gene's germline CDR1 is MDHEN and CDR2 SYDVKM. Trimming took 6 bases from V and 6 from J, leaving 9 bases between them. The CDR3 runs 12 residues. CDR3 in amino acids: CASSQGSQPQHF. The CDR3 DNA is TGTGCCAGCAGCCAGGGGAGTCAGCCCCAGCATTTT.

CDR3 region: CASSYRTAQTQYF. Here the CDR3 DNA reads TGTGCCAGCAGTTACAGGACAGCGCAGACCCAGTACTTC. The chain uses TRBV6-8 and TRBJ2-5, with D tentatively TRBD1 (6 bases). CDR3 length: 13 amino acids. V gave up 2 bases and J gave up 6 bases, with 10 bases separating them. Per the germline V gene, CDR1 is MNHGY and CDR2 is SAAAGT.

The CDR3 DNA is TGCGCCAGCAGCTTCGCCGGGTCCGGCACTGAAGCTTTCTTT. The encoded protein is CASSFAGSGTEAFF. The chain carries TRBV5-1 and TRBJ1-1, with D uncertain. This CDR3 contains 14 residues. In germline, CDR1 is SGHRS, CDR2 YFSETQ. V dropped 2 bases and J dropped 4 bases, with 12 bases sitting between them. Supplemented by reference TRBV5-1 and TRBJ1-1, the full variable domain reads KAGVTQTPRYLIKTRGQQVTLSCSPISGHRSVSWYQQTPGQGLQFLFEYFSETQRNKGNFPGRFSGRQFSNSRSEMNVSTLELGDSALYLCASSFAGSGTEAFFGQGTRLTVV.

The chain uses TRBV18 and TRBJ2-7; no definite D call. The CDR3 contains 15 residues. Germline V gene lookup returns CDR1 KGHSH and CDR2 LQKENI. Trimming cost V 0 bases and J 3 bases, with 12 bases left between them. The CDR3, as DNA: TGTGCCAGCTCACCACCGCAAGCCAAGCTCTACGAGCAGTACTTC. Amino acid sequence: CASSPPQAKLYEQYF.

This rearrangement joins TRBV12-3 or TRBV12-4 to TRBJ1-2; D gene ambiguous. The CDR3 sequence is 13 residues long. Trimming stripped 3 bases from V and 4 bases from J, with 9 bases between. The CDR3 is CASSFGGRYGYTF. CDR3 coding DNA: TGTGCCAGCAGTTTTGGAGGGCGCTATGGCTACACCTTC.

The chain couples TRBV28 to TRBJ1-2; D remains ambiguous. The CDR3 is 13 amino acids. Trimming left V 2 bases short and J 7 bases short, with 11 bases between. The germline gives CDR1 MDHEN, CDR2 SYDVKM. The CDR3 region has the DNA TGTGCCAGCAGTTTAGGCCAAACTACTGGCTACACCTTC. Residues: CASSLGQTTGYTF.